These 25 T cell receptor beta chains were all obtained from the same sample, sequenced in a study of T-cell memory formation after mild COVID-19. TCRdb reprocessed the 5' RACE reads via MiXCR and lists one record per CDR3 protein. The table has nearly 250,000 distinct CDR3 sequences, 15% seen once; the top ten hold 2.1%. The specimen sequenced was PBMCs or a T cell subset sorted from them (not recorded which). The origin of the receptors is an adult woman who had mild COVID-19 (a few samples of this study predate the infection). Cell type and time point are not known.

The V and J genes are TRBV19 and TRBJ2-2, with TRBD1 as a possible D gene (6 bases). The CDR3 has 15 residues. The germline V and J ends were trimmed by 1 base and 5 bases, with 11 bases remaining between them. In germline, CDR1 is LNHDA, CDR2 SQIVND (reference sequence). CDR3 residues: CASSIGGTYTGELFF. As DNA, the CDR3 is TGTGCCAGTAGTATAGGTGGGACATATACCGGGGAGCTGTTTTTT.

This chain links TRBV3-1 with TRBJ2-7; either TRBD1 or TRBD2 may fit D (5 bases each). This CDR3 has 11 residues. In germline, CDR1 is LGHDT, CDR2 YNNKEL (reference sequence). V lost 5 bases and J lost 3, with 5 bases in between. CDR3 coding DNA: TGTGCCAGCAGCGGGGGCTACGAGCAGTACTTC. Its translation: CASSGGYEQYF.

This clonotype was picked up a small number of times. The chain recombines TRBV27 with TRBJ2-7, with D tentatively TRBD1 (6 bases). Trimming pared 2 bases from V and 2 bases from J, leaving 10 bases between. The CDR3 sequence is 14 residues long. The V gene's germline CDR1 is MNHEY and CDR2 SMNVEV (reference sequence). In DNA form, the CDR3 reads TGTGCCAGCAGTTTACTCAGGGGTCCCTACGAGCAGTACTTC. The encoded protein is CASSLLRGPYEQYF.

There are a few counts of this clonotype. The chain links TRBV7-9 to TRBJ1-3; D might be TRBD1 (5 bases). V lost 3 bases to trimming and J lost 0 bases, with 12 bases between them. CDR3 length: 16 amino acids. Germline values: CDR1 SEHNR, CDR2 FQNEAQ (reference sequence). For the CDR3, the DNA is TGTGCCAGCAGCTTCGGGGACGTCTTCTCTGGAAACACCATATATTTT. It specifies CASSFGDVFSGNTIYF.

This clonotype was seen a handful of times. The chain recombines TRBV5-1 with TRBJ2-1; 8 positions match TRBD2. The CDR3 sequence is 15 residues long. CDR1 is SGHRS, CDR2 YFSETQ, per germline. V dropped 3 bases and J dropped 8; count of bases not matched to a gene: 10. The DNA of the CDR3 is TGCGCCAGCAGCTCCACCAGCGGGAGATTGGATGAGCAGTTCTTC. Translated, it gives CASSSTSGRLDEQFF.

The sample holds a few counts of this clonotype. J is TRBJ2-3 and V is TRBV12-3 or TRBV12-4; D may be TRBD1 (6 bases). The CDR3 consists of 13 residues. Trimming removed 5 bases from V and 4 bases from J, with 10 bases in between. CDR3 loop: CASSPWTADTQYF. CDR3 bases: TGTGCCAGCAGTCCGTGGACAGCAGATACGCAGTATTTT.

This chain connects TRBV7-9 to TRBJ1-1, with 7 bases that match TRBD1. Looked up from germline, CDR1 is SEHNR and CDR2 is FQNEAQ (reference sequence). The CDR3 is made up of 14 amino acids. The junction had 4 bases not matched to a gene; V was cut back by 5 bases and J by 1 base. The CDR3 DNA is TGTGCCAGCAGCGGAGGGGGCTGGAACACTGAAGCTTTCTTT. It encodes CASSGGGWNTEAFF.

This clonotype has at least ten counts. The chain links TRBV6-2 or TRBV6-3 to TRBJ2-5, with 9 bases matching TRBD2. V lost 4 bases and J lost 5; bases outside the gene matches: 11. CDR1 and CDR2 (germline): MNHEY, SVGEGT. The CDR3 is made up of 16 amino acids. CDR3 sequence (DNA): TGTGCCAGCAGTTTGGGCCTTAGCGGGGGTGGGGAGACCCAGTACTTC. Protein product: CASSLGLSGGGETQYF.

The CDR3 sequence: CASSFLGGEAPLHF. For the CDR3, the DNA is TGTGCCAGCAGTTTCTTAGGGGGCGAGGCACCCCTCCACTTT. The chain carries TRBV12-3 or TRBV12-4 and TRBJ1-6; 7 bases agree with TRBD1. Trimming at V came to 3 bases and at J to 11 bases, leaving 7 bases not matched to a gene. CDR3 size: 14 residues.

This clonotype has at least ten counts. The chain recombines TRBV12-3 or TRBV12-4 with TRBJ2-2; weak D call: TRBD2 (6 bases). CDR3 size: 14 residues. Trimming took 2 bases from V and 5 from J, leaving 9 bases between them. CDR3 residues: CASSLSGYTGELFF. CDR3 nucleotide sequence: TGTGCCAGCAGTTTAAGCGGGTATACCGGGGAGCTGTTTTTT.

The V and J genes are TRBV7-2 and TRBJ1-2, with unresolved D. V was cut by 5 bases and J by 4 bases, with 8 bases left in between. The CDR3 contains 12 residues. The germline V gene encodes CDR1 SGHTA and CDR2 FQGNSA. This chain's CDR3 is CASSPAGYGYTF. CDR3 bases: TGTGCCAGCAGCCCCGCTGGCTATGGCTACACCTTC.

V is TRBV4-1 and J is TRBJ1-1; D may be TRBD1 (5 bases). The germline V gene has CDR1 MGHRA and CDR2 YSYEKL. The CDR3 extends over 13 amino acids. The ends were cut back, 0 bases at V and 6 bases at J, with 8 bases in the middle. For the CDR3, the DNA is TGCGCCAGCAGCCAAGAATGGGACCCTGAAGCTTTCTTT. Its protein is CASSQEWDPEAFF.

This clonotype occurred a few times. The chain combines TRBV7-6 with TRBJ1-1, with a possible D match to TRBD1 (6 bases). Germline V CDR1 and CDR2: SGHVS, FNYEAQ. This CDR3 contains 13 residues. V gave up 8 bases and J gave up 1 base, with 11 bases separating them. The CDR3 DNA follows: TGTGCCAGCCACCGAGGGGGGAACACTGAAGCTTTCTTT. Translating gives CASHRGGNTEAFF.

The V and J genes are TRBV4-1 and TRBJ2-6; TRBD2 might be the D (5 bases). Germline V gene data show CDR1 as MGHRA and CDR2 as YSYEKL. Trimming stripped 1 base from V and 4 bases from J, with 8 bases between. The CDR3 totals 15 residues. CDR3 residues: CASSQGSGGANVLTF. CDR3 bases: TGCGCCAGCAGCCAAGGGTCGGGGGGGGCCAACGTCCTGACTTTC.

This clonotype was observed a few times. J is TRBJ1-4 and V is TRBV6-5; no clear D gene. The CDR3 has 13 amino acids. Germline V gene sequence: CDR1 MNHEY, CDR2 SVGAGI. V gave up 5 bases and J gave up 6 bases, with 10 bases separating them. CDR3 protein: CASSATVDEKLFF. CDR3 sequence (DNA): TGTGCCAGCAGTGCTACGGTTGATGAAAAACTGTTTTTT.

The rearrangement links TRBV7-9 to TRBJ2-1, with TRBD1 matching 7 bases. Germline assignment: CDR1 SEHNR and CDR2 FQNEAQ (reference sequence). The CDR3 totals 14 residues. With 3 bases clipped from V and 6 bases from J, the junction kept 5 bases outside the gene matches. This chain's CDR3 is CASSFEGAINEQFF. CDR3 sequence (DNA): TGTGCCAGCAGCTTTGAGGGGGCTATCAATGAGCAGTTCTTC.

This clonotype was observed a handful of times. The J gene is TRBJ1-1, the V gene TRBV6-1, with D maybe TRBD1 (5 bases). Germline V gene data show CDR1 as MNHNS and CDR2 as SASEGT. The CDR3 has 12 amino acids. V dropped 4 bases and J dropped 8 bases, with 11 bases sitting between them. CDR3 protein: CASSVSGPEAFF. In DNA form, the CDR3 reads TGTGCCAGCAGTGTATCGGGGCCAGAAGCTTTCTTT.

This clonotype showed up just a few times. The chain links TRBV12-3 or TRBV12-4 to TRBJ2-7; D call uncertain. The CDR3 contains 14 residues. V lost 5 bases and J lost 2, with 13 bases in between. The CDR3 sequence is CASSRSNGPYEQYF. The CDR3 region has the DNA TGTGCCAGCAGTAGGTCAAACGGGCCCTACGAGCAGTACTTC.

In this sample, this clonotype turned up a few times. This chain links TRBV2 with TRBJ2-2; D is undetermined. Germline V gives CDR1 SNHLY, CDR2 FYNNEI. V shed 1 base and J shed 4 bases, with 4 bases lying between them. The CDR3 totals 13 residues. The CDR3 sequence: CASSEGPTGELFF. The CDR3 nucleotides are TGTGCCAGCAGTGAAGGTCCCACCGGGGAGCTGTTTTTT.

The chain is built from TRBV6-1 and TRBJ2-1; 10 nucleotides align to TRBD1. CDR3 length: 17 residues. The germline gives CDR1 MNHNS, CDR2 SASEGT. Trimming at V came to 2 bases and at J to 7 bases, leaving 11 bases not matched to a gene. In DNA form, the CDR3 reads TGTGCCAGCAGTGAATTCCGACAGGGGGCTTCCCTGAATGAGCAGTTCTTC. Protein sequence: CASSEFRQGASLNEQFF.

This clonotype was seen more than once but under ten times. The chain is built from TRBV4-2 and TRBJ2-7; TRBD1 is a possible D gene (6 bases). The CDR3 length is 14 residues. The V end was cut by 4 bases, the J end by 6 bases, with 16 bases between. Germline loops: CDR1 LGHNA, CDR2 YNFKEQ. The CDR3 spells CASSLVGAGSEQYF. The CDR3 bases are TGTGCCAGCAGCCTGGTGGGGGCTGGCTCCGAGCAGTACTTC.

The chain has TRBV12-3 or TRBV12-4 and TRBJ1-1, with 11 bases identical to TRBD1. Trimming removed 3 bases from V and 0 bases from J; junction bases left unmatched: 6. The CDR3 loop spans 17 amino acids. CDR3 nucleotides: TGTGCCAGCAGTTTCGGGGACAGGGGGGAGGTGAACACTGAAGCTTTCTTT. It translates to CASSFGDRGEVNTEAFF.

The chain combines TRBV3-1 with TRBJ1-5; no clear D. V lost 3 bases, J lost 0 bases, and 6 bases lay in between. The CDR3 is 14 residues long. Germline CDR1 reads LGHDT; CDR2 reads YNNKEL (reference sequence). For the CDR3, the DNA is TGTGCCAGCAGCCAGACCTATAGCAATCAGCCCCAGCATTTT. Protein product: CASSQTYSNQPQHF.

The rearrangement links TRBV24-1 to TRBJ2-5; 9 bases map to TRBD2. The germline V gene has CDR1 KGHDR and CDR2 SFDVKD. The CDR3 consists of 18 residues. V trimming: 3 bases; J trimming: 4 bases; junction bases outside the gene matches: 14. The CDR3 nucleotides are TGTGCCACCAGTGATCCTCAGACTAGCGGACGGGGTGGAGAGACCCAGTACTTC. This sequence encodes CATSDPQTSGRGGETQYF.

This clonotype occurred a few times. The gene calls are TRBV6-5 and TRBJ1-4, with 7 bases that match TRBD1. J gave up 10 bases and V 5 bases, and 13 bases lay outside the gene matches. CDR1 is MNHEY and CDR2 is SVGAGI in the germline V gene. CDR3 length: 15 residues. CDR3 sequence reads: CASSPEIPTGSKLFF. CDR3 nucleotides: TGTGCCAGCAGTCCCGAAATCCCGACAGGGTCAAAACTGTTTTTT.